The 2 T cell receptor beta chains listed next were all sequenced from one sample in a study of identical twins. TCRdb used MiXCR to reprocess the 5' RACE reads, holding one entry per CDR3 protein. The sample holds hundreds of thousands of distinct CDR3 sequences, 8% to 9% seen once. This sample was also put to use in a study of yellow fever vaccine responses in identical twins.

The material sequenced was PBMCs. The receptors were sampled from a woman younger than 35 in good health.

This sequence joins TRBV11-2 and TRBJ1-1; the D gene is possibly TRBD1 (5 bases). V shed 5 bases and J shed 3 bases, with 13 bases lying between them. The CDR3 spans 14 residues. Germline V gene data show CDR1 as SGHAT and CDR2 as FQNNGV. The chain's CDR3 is CASSRRRGDTEAFF. The CDR3 nucleotides are TGTGCCAGCAGCCGTCGGAGGGGAGACACTGAAGCTTTCTTT.

This clonotype has more than one count but fewer than ten. The V and J genes are TRBV3-1 and TRBJ2-4, with D tentatively TRBD1 (7 bases). The CDR3 extends over 13 amino acids. Germline-derived CDR1 and CDR2 are LGHDT and YNNKEL (reference sequence). V lost 8 bases, J lost 5 bases, and 13 bases lay in between. CDR3: CASQEGAENIQYF. Here the CDR3 DNA reads TGTGCCAGCCAGGAGGGGGCGGAAAACATTCAGTACTTC.